The rows below give T cell receptor beta chains drawn from one sample of a study of regulatory T cells in long-lasting Graves disease. TCRdb ran MiXCR on the multiplex PCR reads and lists one entry per CDR3 protein. The profile shows 600,000 to 800,000 distinct CDR3 sequences, approximately 29% of them singletons. The sequencing here drew on peripheral blood mononuclear cells (PBMCs), taken when the disease was refractory, from a patient treated with antithyroid drugs. These receptors all come from a female donor with Graves disease. Both conserved end residues are part of each CDR3. Each record gives: clone size, D gene, CDR3 length, J gene, V gene, CDR3 DNA, CDR3 protein. The D gene is left open where the match is weak. Rows give clone size only sometimes, using once, few, many, or a class for an expanded clone.

-,-,13,TRBJ1-1,TRBV6-1,TGTGCCAGCAGTGTCCCTTCGGGTTCTTTAGCTTTCTTT,CASSVPSGSLAFF
few,-,12,TRBJ2-5,TRBV29-1,TGCAGCGTTGCTGTGGGATCCGAGACCCAGTACTTC,CSVAVGSETQYF
-,-,13,TRBJ2-2,TRBV27,TGTGCCAGCAGTACCTACAATTCCGGGGAGCTGTTTTTT,CASSTYNSGELFF
few,-,14,TRBJ2-6,TRBV12-3/TRBV12-4,TGTGCCAGCAGTTTTTTCTCTGGGGCCAACGTCCTGACTTTC,CASSFFSGANVLTF
-,-,14,TRBJ2-2,TRBV12-3/TRBV12-4,TGTGCCAGCAGCCGCCCGGACTGGACCGGGGAGCTGTTTTTT,CASSRPDWTGELFF
-,-,15,TRBJ2-7,TRBV13,TGTGCCAGCAGTCTATCGGAGACGTACGACTACGAGCAGTACTTC,CASSLSETYDYEQYF
few,-,13,TRBJ1-1,TRBV6-1,TGTGCCAGCACGGACAAGGAGAACACTGAAGCTTTCTTT,CASTDKENTEAFF
-,-,12,TRBJ1-2,TRBV20-1,TGCAGTGCTAGACCCATAAACTATGGCTACACCTTC,CSARPINYGYTF
-,-,12,TRBJ2-1,TRBV27,TGTGCCAGCGGTTCACAGGCTAATGAGCAGTTCTTC,CASGSQANEQFF
few,TRBD2,14,TRBJ2-4,TRBV6-1,TGTGCCAGCAGTGAACAGGTGGGGAGGGACATTCAGTACTTC,CASSEQVGRDIQYF
-,-,15,TRBJ2-2,TRBV2,TGTGCCAGCAGCCCGCAGGGGCGGAACACCGGGGAGCTGTTTTTT,CASSPQGRNTGELFF
-,-,15,TRBJ2-7,TRBV20-1,TGCAGTGCCCCTGACCTAGTAAAGGGGTCCTACGAGCAGTACTTC,CSAPDLVKGSYEQYF
few,-,15,TRBJ1-2,TRBV6-2/TRBV6-3,TGTGCCAGCAGTTATCCGGGGATAATTAGCTATGGCTACACCTTC,CASSYPGIISYGYTF
-,-,11,TRBJ2-7,TRBV5-1,TGCGCCAGCAGCTCCGGTAACGAGCAGTACTTC,CASSSGNEQYF
-,TRBD2,14,TRBJ2-1,TRBV3-1,TGTGCCAGCAGCCAAACCCGGGGGGTATATGAGCAGTTCTTC,CASSQTRGVYEQFF
-,TRBD1,15,TRBJ2-7,TRBV5-1,TGCGCCAGCAGCAGACAACGGACAGGGGTGCACGAGCAGTACTTC,CASSRQRTGVHEQYF
many,-,13,TRBJ1-1,TRBV2,TGTGCCAGCAACACAGGGATGAACACTGAAGCTTTCTTT,CASNTGMNTEAFF
few,TRBD2,14,TRBJ2-7,TRBV5-1,TGCGCCAGCAGCCCCGGACTAGCGGGACACGAGCAGTACTTC,CASSPGLAGHEQYF
-,-,14,TRBJ1-2,TRBV3-1,TGTGCCAGCAGCCAAGTACGCTTCGGTTATGGCTACACCTTC,CASSQVRFGYGYTF
once,-,14,TRBJ1-3,TRBV11-2,TGTGCCAGCAGCTTTCTCGGTGAAGGGAGCACCATATATTTT,CASSFLGEGSTIYF
-,TRBD1,19,TRBJ1-2,TRBV10-3,TGTGCCATCAGTGTACGATCTCTTCCACATGGGACAGCTAACTATGGCTACACCTTC,CAISVRSLPHGTANYGYTF
-,-,13,TRBJ1-5,TRBV28,TGTGCCAGCAGTTTATATCCCTCAGGTCCCCAGCATTTT,CASSLYPSGPQHF
-,TRBD1,21,TRBJ2-4,TRBV9,TGTGCCAGCAGCGTAGTCTATCTACAGGGGAGACAGGCACTAGCCAAAAACATTCAGTACTTC,CASSVVYLQGRQALAKNIQYF
few,-,13,TRBJ1-1,TRBV19,TGTGCCAGTAGGATCAACATGAACACTGAAGCTTTCTTT,CASRINMNTEAFF
once,-,12,TRBJ1-4,TRBV19,TGTGCCAGTAGTATTGACTCTGAAAAACTGTTTTTT,CASSIDSEKLFF
-,-,13,TRBJ1-2,TRBV6-1,TGTGCCAGCGTTGGAGCAGGGAATTATGGCTACACCTTC,CASVGAGNYGYTF
-,TRBD1,14,TRBJ1-2,TRBV6-1,TGTGCCAGCAGTAGGGGACAGTCCTCCTATGGCTACACCTTC,CASSRGQSSYGYTF
-,-,14,TRBJ1-5,TRBV10-3,TGTGCCATCAGCCAGGGTCAAGGGGATCAGCCCCAGCATTTT,CAISQGQGDQPQHF
-,-,15,TRBJ2-3,TRBV2,TGTGCCAGCAGTGCAAGGCAGGCACCCACAGATACGCAGTATTTT,CASSARQAPTDTQYF
-,TRBD1,14,TRBJ1-1,TRBV29-1,TGCAGCGTTGAAAAGGGACAGGGGATGGCTGAAGCTTTCTTT,CSVEKGQGMAEAFF
-,-,15,TRBJ1-1,TRBV5-1,TGCGCCAGCAGCCCCCGGGGGTCCGGGAACACTGAAGCTTTCTTT,CASSPRGSGNTEAFF
-,-,15,TRBJ2-7,TRBV28,TGTGCCAGCAGTTACCGGGACGGCCCGTCCTACGAGCAGTACTTC,CASSYRDGPSYEQYF
many,TRBD1,14,TRBJ1-2,TRBV28,TGTGCCAGCAAACCAGGGGGCTCCTTTGATGGCTACACCTTC,CASKPGGSFDGYTF